The 21 T cell receptor beta chains reported below all come from one sample, sequenced in a study of OX40 agonist ivuxolimab in advanced cancers. The protocol was immunoSEQ multiplex PCR, while the TCRdb copy is restricted to in-frame clones and leaves out a portion. The data hold some 35,000 clones, with around four fifths observed a single time. The sequencing used CD4+ or CD8+ T cells sorted from blood, collected in a trial of the OX40 agonist ivuxolimab. These receptors all stem from an adult with an advanced solid tumor such as melanoma, head and neck, liver or kidney cancer.

The rearrangement links TRBV14 to TRBJ2-5; D ambiguous. The J call may be incorrect, as the DNA end agrees better with TRBJ2-7. Germline CDR1 reads SGHDN; CDR2 reads FVKESK. This CDR3 spans 18 amino acids. DNA of the CDR3: TGTGCCAGCAGCCAAGAGAGGTGGCTCTTTCCCTACTCCTACGAGCAGTACTTC. It codes for CASSQERWLFPYSYEQYF.

The genes are TRBV7-9 and TRBJ1-4; 8 nucleotides agree with TRBD1. This CDR3 contains 15 residues. Trimming took 5 bases from V and 5 from J; bases not matched to a gene: 7. The germline CDR1 and CDR2 sequences are SEHNR and FQNEAQ (reference sequence). Written as DNA, the CDR3 is TGTGCCAGCAGCCAGGGGGCAGGTCTAAATGAAAAACTGTTTTTT. The encoded protein is CASSQGAGLNEKLFF.

This chain connects TRBV5-1 to TRBJ1-3, with TRBD1 matching 7 bases. CDR1 and CDR2 from the germline V gene are SGHRS and YFSETQ. The CDR3 length is 15 residues. V dropped 6 bases and J dropped 2; count of bases not matched to a gene: 8. CDR3 residues: CASTLGTAPGNTIYF. The CDR3 coding sequence is TGCGCCAGCACCCTGGGGACAGCTCCTGGAAACACCATATATTTT.

This sequence joins TRBV11-1 and TRBJ2-3, with a weak D call TRBD1 (6 bases). Germline CDR1 reads SGHAT; CDR2 reads FQDESV (reference sequence). The CDR3 consists of 16 residues. Trimming took 1 base from V and 0 from J, leaving 11 bases between them. Written as DNA, the CDR3 is TGTGCCAGCAGCTTAGAACAGGGACGAAGCACAGATACGCAGTATTTT. It specifies CASSLEQGRSTDTQYF.

The chain recombines TRBV14 with TRBJ2-5; no clear D gene. Germline values: CDR1 SGHDN, CDR2 FVKESK. The CDR3 length is 12 residues. V was pared by 3 bases and J by 4 bases, with 6 bases between. CDR3 in amino acids: CASSHSLETQYF. The CDR3 nucleotides are TGTGCCAGCAGCCACTCGTTAGAGACCCAGTACTTC.

This chain connects TRBV6-1 to TRBJ1-2; D is uncertain. Trimming stripped 0 bases from V and 2 bases from J, with 4 bases between. Germline V CDR1 and CDR2: MNHNS, SASEGT. CDR3 length equals 13 residues. The CDR3 nucleotides read TGTGCCAGCAGTGAAGCCGGGAACTATGGCTACACCTTC. This codes for CASSEAGNYGYTF.

The chain combines TRBV6-6 with TRBJ1-3; no clear D gene. The germline gives CDR1 MNHNY, CDR2 SVGAGI (reference sequence). CDR3 length: 13 residues. The V end lost 6 bases, the J end lost 2 bases, and 8 bases lay between the germline ends. The CDR3 reads CASRGSPGNTIYF. CDR3 bases: TGTGCCAGCAGGGGAAGTCCTGGAAACACCATATATTTT.

The genes are TRBV19 and TRBJ1-5; D ambiguous. The CDR3 spans 10 residues. V shed 11 bases and J shed 2 bases, with 4 bases lying between them. In germline, CDR1 is LNHDA, CDR2 SQIVND (reference sequence). DNA of the CDR3: TGTGCCGGCGGCAATCAGCCCCAGCATTTT. Its protein is CAGGNQPQHF.

The chain combines TRBV7-9 with TRBJ1-2, with no clear D. V lost 5 bases to trimming and J lost 8 bases, with 15 bases between them. Germline CDR1 SEHNR, CDR2 FQNEAQ (reference sequence). CDR3 length equals 13 residues. The CDR3 region is CASSQDGLEGYTF. DNA for the CDR3: TGTGCCAGCAGCCAGGACGGCCTTGAAGGCTACACCTTC.

This chain uses TRBV29-1 with TRBJ1-4; D not certain. Trimming stripped 7 bases from V and 7 bases from J, with 16 bases between. The CDR3 spans 13 residues. Germline-derived CDR1 and CDR2 are SQVTM and ANQGSEA. CDR3 region: CSAAGTDPEKLFF. The CDR3 nucleotides read TGCAGCGCCGCCGGCACGGACCCTGAAAAACTGTTTTTT. The full variable domain, in which reference TRBV29-1 and TRBJ1-4 provide the parts outside the CDR3, is SAVISQKPSRDICQRGTSLTIQCQVDSQVTMMFWYRQQPGQSLTLIATANQGSEATYESGFVIDKFPISRPNLTFSTLTVSNMSPEDSSIYLCSAAGTDPEKLFFGSGTQLSVL.

The chain is built from TRBV7-3 and TRBJ1-4; D is perhaps TRBD1 (6 bases). Per germline, CDR1 SGHTA and CDR2 FQGTGA. CDR3 length: 15 residues. Trimming stripped 5 bases from V and 0 bases from J, with 10 bases between. CDR3 loop: CASSLGGSTNEKLFF. The CDR3 DNA follows: TGTGCCAGCAGCCTAGGGGGTTCAACTAATGAAAAACTGTTTTTT.

The CDR3 sequence: CASSTGTSGIYEQFF. The CDR3 DNA reads as TGCGCCAGCAGCACCGGGACTAGCGGGATCTATGAGCAGTTCTTC. The chain carries TRBV10-1 and TRBJ2-1; the match to TRBD2 covers 13 bases. V was pared by 6 bases and J by 8 bases, with 7 bases of the junction left unmatched. CDR1 WNHNN and CDR2 SYGVQD come from the germline V gene (reference sequence). The CDR3 covers 15 residues.

The V call is TRBV9, the J call TRBJ2-3, with TRBD1 identical over 9 bases. CDR1 and CDR2 (germline): SGDLS, YYNGEE. The CDR3 is made up of 15 amino acids. Trimming removed 4 bases from V and 7 bases from J; junction bases left unmatched: 10. In DNA form, the CDR3 reads TGTGCCAGCAGCTTCGCCGGGACAGGGATGAATACGCAGTATTTT. Translating gives CASSFAGTGMNTQYF.

In nucleotides, the CDR3 is TGTGCCAGCACAGTACCCCAGAGGGGGCGCGGCGAGCAGTACTTC. Its translation: CASTVPQRGRGEQYF. This chain connects TRBV28 to TRBJ2-7; 7 nucleotides align to TRBD1. After removal of 7 bases from V and 6 bases from J, the junction contained 15 bases not matched to a gene. The CDR3 is 15 residues long. CDR1 is MDHEN, CDR2 SYDVKM, per germline.

V is TRBV2 and J is TRBJ1-1; TRBD1 is a possible D gene (5 bases). Per germline, CDR1 SNHLY and CDR2 FYNNEI. The V end was cut by 1 base, the J end by 4 bases, with 10 bases between. This CDR3 is 14 amino acids long. CDR3: CASSEDMTATEAFF. In DNA form, the CDR3 reads TGTGCCAGCAGTGAAGATATGACAGCCACTGAAGCTTTCTTT.

The CDR3 coding sequence is TGTGCCAGCAGTGTACTAGCGGATGGCGCAGATACGCAGTATTTT. Encoded protein: CASSVLADGADTQYF. This chain joins TRBV6-1 and TRBJ2-3, with TRBD2 identical over 8 bases. Germline V CDR1 and CDR2: MNHNS, SASEGT. The J segment lost 4 bases and the V segment lost 4 bases, leaving 7 bases of the junction unmatched. The CDR3 extends over 15 amino acids.

V is TRBV11-2 and J is TRBJ2-5; D is uncertain. V was clipped by 5 bases and J by 5 bases, with 6 bases between them. CDR3 length equals 11 residues. Germline CDR1 reads SGHAT; CDR2 reads FQNNGV. The CDR3 protein is CASSLLETQYF. CDR3 nucleotides: TGTGCCAGCAGCCTCCTGGAGACCCAGTACTTC.

The J gene is TRBJ2-7, the V gene TRBV6-4, with D hard to call. CDR1 is MRHNA, CDR2 SNTAGT, per germline. The CDR3 loop spans 11 amino acids. V shed 2 bases and J shed 4 bases, with 3 bases lying between them. DNA of the CDR3: TGTGCCAGCAGTGACGGGTACGAGCAGTACTTC. Translating gives CASSDGYEQYF.

This chain uses TRBV6-5 with TRBJ2-3; D may be TRBD2 (5 bases). Germline V gives CDR1 MNHEY, CDR2 SVGAGI. V was clipped by 6 bases and J by 0 bases, with 13 bases between them. The CDR3 runs to 15 residues. The CDR3 DNA is TGTGCCAGCAGCCCCGGAGGCCTTAGCACAGATACGCAGTATTTT. This sequence encodes CASSPGGLSTDTQYF.

This clone has only a few counts. The chain carries TRBV6-9 and TRBJ2-2, with unresolved D. V lost 7 bases, J lost 8 bases, and 5 bases lay in between. Germline CDR1 reads MNHGY; CDR2 reads SVAAGI. CDR3 length equals 10 residues. As DNA, the CDR3 is TGTGCCAGCACTCGGGGGGAGCTGTTTTTT. Its protein is CASTRGELFF.

The V call is TRBV30, the J call TRBJ2-5; 9 bases match TRBD2. This CDR3 contains 14 residues. The germline gives CDR1 GTSNPN, CDR2 SVGIG (reference sequence). Trimming cost V 1 base and J 4 bases; bases outside gene matches: 4. In DNA form, the CDR3 reads TGTGCCTGGAGTGACTTAGCGGGAGTAGAGACCCAGTACTTC. Translated, it gives CAWSDLAGVETQYF.